The next 3 T cell receptor beta chains were all read from a single sample in a study of T cell responses to AZD1222 COVID-19 vaccine. Clones were sequenced by immunoSEQ multiplex PCR, and TCRdb holds only the in-frame ones, with some missing. The sample includes about 100,000 clones, about nine tenths of them seen just once. The source was peripheral blood, collected on day 0 of AZD1222 vaccination. The receptor source for this set is an adult in good health.

The genes are TRBV11-3 and TRBJ2-1, with D perhaps TRBD1 or TRBD2 (6 bases each). In germline, CDR1 is SGHNT, CDR2 YENEEA. The V and J ends lost 5 bases and 8 bases respectively, with 16 bases between them. The CDR3 loop spans 14 amino acids. The chain's CDR3 is CASSPHPGGDEQFF. In DNA, the CDR3 is TGTGCCAGCAGCCCCCACCCCGGGGGCGATGAGCAGTTCTTC.

The rearrangement joins TRBV11-3 to TRBJ2-5, with D perhaps matching TRBD2 (5 bases). The germline V and J ends were trimmed by 4 bases and 3 bases, with 12 bases remaining between them. This CDR3 region has 14 residues. Germline V gene lookup returns CDR1 SGHNT and CDR2 YENEEA. CDR3 sequence (DNA): TGTGCCAGCAGCTCGCGGACTGAGGAAGAGACCCAGTACTTC. Its translation is CASSSRTEEETQYF. The full variable domain, in which reference TRBV11-3 and TRBJ2-5 provide the parts outside the CDR3, is EAGVVQSPRYKIIEKKQPVAFWCNPISGHNTLYWYLQNLGQGPELLIRYENEEAVDDSQLPKDRFSAERLKGVDSTLKIQPAELGDSAVYLCASSSRTEEETQYFGPGTRLLVL.

The chain links TRBV5-5 to TRBJ2-1; 10 bases align to TRBD1. Germline CDR1 is SGHKS and CDR2 is YYEKEE (reference sequence). Germline trimming cut 6 bases from V and 5 bases from J; bases unmatched to any gene: 8. The CDR3 spans 15 residues. The CDR3, as DNA: TGTGCCAGCAACCCGTGGGACAGGGGAGACAATGAGCAGTTCTTC. It specifies CASNPWDRGDNEQFF.